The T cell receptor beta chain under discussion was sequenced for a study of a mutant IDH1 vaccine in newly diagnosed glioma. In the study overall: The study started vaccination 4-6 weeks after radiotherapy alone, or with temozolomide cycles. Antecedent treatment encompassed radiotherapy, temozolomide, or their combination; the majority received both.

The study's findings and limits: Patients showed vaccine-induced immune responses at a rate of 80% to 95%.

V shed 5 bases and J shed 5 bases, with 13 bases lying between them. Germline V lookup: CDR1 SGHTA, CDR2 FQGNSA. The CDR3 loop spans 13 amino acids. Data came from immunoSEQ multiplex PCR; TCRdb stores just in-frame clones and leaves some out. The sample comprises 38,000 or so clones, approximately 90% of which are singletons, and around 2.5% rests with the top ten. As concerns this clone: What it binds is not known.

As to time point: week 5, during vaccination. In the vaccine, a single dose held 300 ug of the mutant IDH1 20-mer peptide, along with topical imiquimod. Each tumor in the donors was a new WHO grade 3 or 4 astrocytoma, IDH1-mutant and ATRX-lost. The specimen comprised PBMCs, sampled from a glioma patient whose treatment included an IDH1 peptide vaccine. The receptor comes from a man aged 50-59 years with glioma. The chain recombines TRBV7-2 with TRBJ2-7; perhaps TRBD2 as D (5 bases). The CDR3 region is CASSHYGEHEQYF. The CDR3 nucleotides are TGTGCCAGCAGCCACTACGGGGAACACGAGCAGTACTTC.